This T cell receptor beta chain was profiled in a study of post-analysis software for immune sequencing data. Regarding the study as a whole: Roughly five TRBV segments, including TRBV5-6, TRBV5-1 and TRBV20-1, were more frequent in patients than controls.

There are 13 residues in the CDR3. V dropped 5 bases and J dropped 11; count of bases not matched to a gene: 11. CDR1 MNHEY and CDR2 SMNVEV come from the germline V gene (reference sequence). To note about this clonotype: Its antigen is still unknown.

Unique molecular identifiers were carried by the TCR beta cDNA libraries. TCRdb re-called the PCR reads through MiXCR, storing one row per CDR3 protein. The sample consists of roughly 410,000 distinct CDR3 sequences, roughly 30% of them appearing once. Sequenced: blood. The sequence came from a girl aged 10-17 years with multiple sclerosis. This chain links TRBV27 with TRBJ2-5; TRBD1 aligns across 7 bases. The CDR3 region is CASSRDSLGEQYF. CDR3 DNA: TGTGCCAGCAGTCGGGACAGCCTTGGAGAGCAGTACTTC.